This entry lists 30 T cell receptor beta chains sequenced from one sample in a study of early stage breast cancer tumors. Assay used: immunoSEQ multiplex PCR; TCRdb lists only in-frame clones, some missing. The sample has about 21,000 clones, 76% seen once. The sequenced sample consisted of blood. The receptor source for this set is a person between 55 and 70 years old with breast cancer.

The rearrangement joins TRBV2 to TRBJ2-2; 9 bases match TRBD1. The V gene end was trimmed by 10 bases and the J gene end by 10 bases; junction bases not matched to a gene: 10. CDR1 is SNHLY, CDR2 FYNNEI, per germline. CDR3 length: 13 residues. The CDR3 DNA reads TGTGCCACCTTAGGACAGGGGTGGAAGGAGCTGTTTTTT. Its protein is CATLGQGWKELFF.

A word on this clone: One end of the junction fails to match germline, which may point to a read error. The chain is built from TRBV7-7 and TRBJ2-5, with D unclear. CDR3 length equals 14 residues. Germline V gene data show CDR1 as SSHAT and CDR2 as FNYEAQ (reference sequence). This chain's CDR3 is CASSSPGSGETQYF. CDR3 nucleotide sequence: TGTGCTAGCAGCTCCCCTGGGTCCGGAGAGACCCAGTACTTC.

The J gene is TRBJ1-1, the V gene TRBV7-9; D is unclear. V lost 1 base, J lost 6 bases, and 9 bases lay in between. The germline V gene has CDR1 SEHNR and CDR2 FQNEAQ (reference sequence). The CDR3 is 13 residues long. CDR3 sequence (DNA): TGTGCCAGCAGCTTAGACCCGTTGGCTGAAGCTTTCTTT. Protein product: CASSLDPLAEAFF.

This sequence joins TRBV6-1 and TRBJ1-1, with 9 bases fitting TRBD1. There are 14 residues in the CDR3. The ends lost 3 bases at V and 3 bases at J; junction bases unmatched: 2. The germline gives CDR1 MNHNS, CDR2 SASEGT. CDR3 region: CASSEDRGDTEAFF. CDR3 sequence (DNA): TGTGCCAGCAGTGAGGACAGGGGTGACACTGAAGCTTTCTTT.

This chain's CDR3 is CASSSGLVPGLDTQYF. The CDR3 DNA reads as TGTGCCAGCAGTTCAGGTCTAGTTCCAGGGTTAGATACGCAGTATTTT. This chain joins TRBV27 and TRBJ2-3, with D maybe TRBD1 (5 bases). Germline CDR1 MNHEY, CDR2 SMNVEV (reference sequence). The germline V and J ends were trimmed by 4 bases and 5 bases, with 19 bases remaining between them. The CDR3 covers 16 residues.

V and J are TRBV5-6 and TRBJ2-3, with 12 bases identical to TRBD1. Germline-derived CDR1 and CDR2 are SGHDT and YYEEEE. J gave up 2 bases and V 5 bases, and 6 bases lay outside the gene matches. The CDR3 runs 16 residues. The chain's CDR3 is CASSMLGQGATDTQYF. In nucleotides, the CDR3 is TGTGCCAGCAGTATGCTGGGACAGGGGGCCACAGATACGCAGTATTTT. The full variable domain, with the rest looked up from reference TRBV5-6 and TRBJ2-3, is DAGVTQSPTHLIKTRGQQVTLRCSPKSGHDTVSWYQQALGQGPQFIFQYYEEEERQRGNFPDRFSGHQFPNYSSELNVNALLLGDSALYLCASSMLGQGATDTQYFGPGTRLTVL.

The gene calls are TRBV4-2 and TRBJ1-5, with D possibly being TRBD1 (5 bases). In germline, CDR1 is LGHNA, CDR2 YNFKEQ. This CDR3 region has 15 residues. V was trimmed by 0 bases and J by 10 bases, leaving 16 bases between them. CDR3 sequence: CASSQDGAAQSPQHF. CDR3 DNA: TGTGCCAGCAGCCAAGATGGGGCCGCCCAATCCCCCCAGCATTTT.

This rearrangement joins TRBV6-5 to TRBJ1-2; 7 bases agree with TRBD1. Germline V gene sequence: CDR1 MNHEY, CDR2 SVGAGI. With V trimmed by 5 bases and J by 2 bases, 5 bases remained unmatched. There are 14 residues in the CDR3. The CDR3 region is CASSERGQNYGYTF. The CDR3 DNA is TGTGCCAGCAGTGAAAGGGGGCAGAACTATGGCTACACCTTC.

This clone was detected only a few times. The chain joins TRBV15 to TRBJ2-5, with D possibly matching TRBD2 (6 bases). This CDR3 has 15 amino acids. The germline V gene has CDR1 LNHNV and CDR2 YYDKDF (reference sequence). The V end was cut by 0 bases, the J end by 10 bases, with 18 bases between. The CDR3, as DNA: TGTGCCACCAGCAGAGATCTGGGGGGTTCTATGGGCCAGTACTTC. It translates to CATSRDLGGSMGQYF. The whole variable domain, filled in from reference TRBV15 and TRBJ2-5, reads DAMVIQNPRYQVTQFGKPVTLSCSQTLNHNVMYWYQQKSSQAPKLLFHYYDKDFNNEADTPDNFQSRRPNTSFCFLDIRSPGLGDTAMYLCATSRDLGGSMGQYFGPGTRLLVL.

The rearrangement joins TRBV19 to TRBJ2-1; 8 nucleotides agree with TRBD1. The CDR3 spans 18 residues. Germline loops: CDR1 LNHDA, CDR2 SQIVND (reference sequence). The V segment lost 3 bases and the J segment 4 bases; nucleotides outside the gene matches: 14. The CDR3 sequence: CASSMKVLGRGQYNEQFF. In DNA, the CDR3 is TGTGCCAGTAGTATGAAGGTGTTGGGCAGGGGGCAGTACAATGAGCAGTTCTTC.

V and J are TRBV4-2 and TRBJ1-4; D perhaps matches TRBD1 (5 bases). The V gene's germline CDR1 is LGHNA and CDR2 YNFKEQ. The V end lost 3 bases, the J end lost 8 bases, and 10 bases lay between the germline ends. The CDR3 has 13 amino acids. CDR3 coding DNA: TGTGCCAGCAGCCAGGTCAGGGCGGAAAAACTGTTTTTT. Translating gives CASSQVRAEKLFF.

This clone was seen just once. The chain recombines TRBV25-1 with TRBJ1-1; 9 bases line up with TRBD1. The CDR3 has 16 amino acids. V lost 3 bases to trimming and J lost 3 bases; unmatched junction nucleotides: 8. Germline V gene lookup returns CDR1 MGHDK and CDR2 SYGVNS. The DNA for the CDR3 is TGTGCCAGCAGTGATCGACAGGGGGATGTGTACACTGAAGCTTTCTTT. Translated, it gives CASSDRQGDVYTEAFF.

V and J are TRBV7-9 and TRBJ1-4; maybe TRBD1 (5 bases). Trimming shortened V by 3 bases and J by 6 bases, and 11 bases separated the two germline ends. Germline CDR1 and CDR2: SEHNR and FQNEAQ (reference sequence). The CDR3 consists of 14 residues. The CDR3 nucleotides read TGTGCCAGCAGCTTTGGGCAGGGTGATGAAAAACTGTTTTTT. It codes for CASSFGQGDEKLFF.

Here the CDR3 reads CASSFRGQVSEQYF. CDR3 nucleotide sequence: TGTGCCAGCAGCTTTCGAGGACAGGTTAGCGAGCAGTACTTC. The chain combines TRBV14 with TRBJ2-7, with TRBD1 matching over 7 bases. Germline lookup yields CDR1 SGHDN and CDR2 FVKESK. This CDR3 has 14 amino acids. With 5 bases clipped from V and 6 bases from J, the junction kept 10 bases outside the gene matches.

This sequence joins TRBV2 and TRBJ2-5; TRBD1 matches 7 bases. With 4 bases clipped from V and 5 bases from J, the junction kept 10 bases outside the gene matches. The CDR3 is 15 residues long. CDR1 SNHLY and CDR2 FYNNEI come from the germline V gene. The CDR3 nucleotides are TGTGCCAGCAGTGGACCCGGGACAGAGGGTGAGACCCAGTACTTC. Protein: CASSGPGTEGETQYF.

Concerning this clone itself: This CDR3 fails to terminate in the conserved phenylalanine or tryptophan, so it likely reflects a read error. The rearrangement joins TRBV4-2 to TRBJ1-4, with TRBD1 matching over 7 bases. Germline assignment: CDR1 LGHNA and CDR2 YNFKEQ. This CDR3 is 15 amino acids long. J was trimmed by 8 bases and V by 8 bases; bases with no gene match: 14. CDR3 region: CASGGKTGVGEKLFC. The DNA for the CDR3 is TGTGCCAGCGGAGGGAAAACAGGGGTAGGGGAAAAACTGTTTTGT.

The CDR3 DNA follows: TGTGCCAGCAGTGAGGGGACCGTTTATGGCTACACCTTC. This sequence encodes CASSEGTVYGYTF. The rearrangement links TRBV25-1 to TRBJ1-2; D might be TRBD1 (5 bases). CDR3 length: 13 residues. Deletions cut 3 bases from V and 5 bases from J, with 10 bases between. CDR1 is MGHDK and CDR2 is SYGVNS in the germline V gene.

The chain is built from TRBV7-8 and TRBJ1-2, with D possibly matching TRBD1 (6 bases). There are 15 residues in the CDR3. Looked up from germline, CDR1 is SGHVS and CDR2 is FQNEAQ. Trimming removed 5 bases from V and 4 bases from J, with 17 bases in between. This CDR3 reads CASSLRGGNTYGYTF. Here the CDR3 DNA reads TGTGCCAGCAGCCTAAGGGGGGGGAACACCTATGGCTACACCTTC.

The chain has TRBV7-6 and TRBJ2-7, with D perhaps TRBD1 (5 bases). The germline V and J ends were trimmed by 5 bases and 1 base, with 24 bases remaining between them. The CDR3 contains 18 residues. CDR1 is SGHVS and CDR2 is FNYEAQ in the germline V gene. The CDR3 DNA is TGTGCCAGCAGCCTCGGCTTCAGGGAAACCACCACGTCCTACGAGCAGTACTTC. It specifies CASSLGFRETTTSYEQYF.

The V and J genes are TRBV7-3 and TRBJ1-1; no definite D call. The V gene's germline CDR1 is SGHTA and CDR2 FQGTGA. V lost 8 bases and J 5 bases, leaving 21 bases between the germline ends. This CDR3 region has 15 residues. The CDR3 DNA sequence: TGTGCCAGCCGATTACGCGTAAAACTAGTAACTGAAGCTTTCTTT. Translation: CASRLRVKLVTEAFF.

This clone came up a few times. This rearrangement joins TRBV7-9 to TRBJ1-1, with D hard to call. The CDR3 has 12 residues. Per germline, CDR1 SEHNR and CDR2 FQNEAQ (reference sequence). V lost 2 bases and J 4 bases, leaving 5 bases between the germline ends. CDR3 sequence reads: CASSLISTEAFF. CDR3 nucleotides: TGTGCCAGCAGCTTAATCAGCACTGAAGCTTTCTTT.

This chain joins TRBV6-5 and TRBJ1-2; D is perhaps TRBD1 (5 bases). Trimming cost V 0 bases and J 4 bases, with 9 bases left between them. In germline, CDR1 is MNHEY, CDR2 SVGAGI. This CDR3 has 14 amino acids. The CDR3 sequence: CASSYSEGTYGYTF. In DNA form, the CDR3 reads TGTGCCAGCAGTTACTCGGAGGGGACCTATGGCTACACCTTC.

The V gene is TRBV5-4, the J gene TRBJ2-7, with 11 bases aligning to TRBD1. Germline V CDR1 and CDR2: SGHNT, YYREEE (reference sequence). The CDR3 is 14 residues long. V lost 5 bases and J lost 6; bases outside the gene matches: 7. This CDR3 reads CASRARDRGSEQYF. CDR3 DNA sequence: TGTGCCAGCAGAGCCCGGGACAGGGGGAGCGAGCAGTACTTC.

This rearrangement joins TRBV7-3 to TRBJ1-1; D ambiguous. This CDR3 is built from 15 residues. V lost 5 bases, J lost 1 base, and 14 bases lay in between. Per germline, CDR1 SGHTA and CDR2 FQGTGA. The CDR3 protein is CASSLRGGQNTEAFF. CDR3 nucleotide sequence: TGTGCCAGCAGCCTACGTGGAGGTCAGAACACTGAAGCTTTCTTT.

V gene TRBV6-5 combines with J gene TRBJ1-1; no clear D gene. The CDR3 has 14 residues. Germline V gene sequence: CDR1 MNHEY, CDR2 SVGAGI. The V gene lost 7 bases and the J gene lost 0 bases, with 12 bases spanning the gap. The CDR3, as DNA: TGTGCCAGCACCCCACAGCAAATGAACACTGAAGCTTTCTTT. Its protein product is CASTPQQMNTEAFF.

This clone was seen a few times. V and J are TRBV18 and TRBJ2-6; D is perhaps TRBD2 (6 bases). The V end was cut by 2 bases, the J end by 0 bases, with 11 bases between. Germline CDR1 is KGHSH and CDR2 is LQKENI. This CDR3 region has 17 residues. As DNA, the CDR3 is TGTGCCAGCTCACCAACAGCCGGGAGCTCTGGGGCCAACGTCCTGACTTTC. Translation: CASSPTAGSSGANVLTF.

The V and J genes are TRBV5-4 and TRBJ2-3; no clear D. The CDR3 runs to 13 residues. Germline CDR1 reads SGHNT; CDR2 reads YYREEE (reference sequence). V shed 2 bases and J shed 2 bases, with 6 bases lying between them. CDR3 bases: TGTGCCAGCAGCTTTGACTTCACAGATACGCAGTATTTT. This sequence encodes CASSFDFTDTQYF.

The chain employs TRBV5-1 and TRBJ2-3; TRBD1 aligns across 12 bases. CDR3 length: 14 amino acids. CDR1 is SGHRS, CDR2 YFSETQ, per germline. The junction had 3 bases not matched to a gene; V was cut back by 6 bases and J by 4 bases. CDR3 amino acids: CASTGTGGADTQYF. CDR3 in DNA: TGCGCCAGCACCGGGACAGGGGGCGCAGATACGCAGTATTTT.

This chain joins TRBV5-3 and TRBJ2-5; 7 bases align to TRBD1. TRBV5-3 is an ORF, and what it does is uncertain. Trimming took 0 bases from V and 7 from J; bases not matched to a gene: 6. The CDR3 covers 14 residues. CDR3 amino acids: CARSLGGYRGTQYF. In DNA, the CDR3 is TGTGCCAGAAGCTTGGGCGGTTACAGGGGGACCCAGTACTTC.

The V gene is TRBV6-5, the J gene TRBJ2-3; tentative D call: TRBD2 (6 bases). Germline CDR1 reads MNHEY; CDR2 reads SVGAGI. Trimming stripped 6 bases from V and 6 bases from J, with 7 bases between. The CDR3 runs to 11 residues. In DNA form, the CDR3 reads TGTGCCAGCAGCGCGGGGGATACGCAGTATTTT. It yields the protein CASSAGDTQYF.